Listed below are T cell receptor beta chains from one sample, sequenced in a study of blood T cell repertoires in COVID-19. The table came from immunoSEQ multiplex PCR; TCRdb's copy has only in-frame clones and leaves some out. The data contain about 380,000 clones, 88% of them singletons. The sequenced material came from PBMCs or T cells enriched from blood (not recorded which). All receptors derive from a woman aged 18-29 years who had recovered from COVID-19. Each CDR3 is given with its conserved first and last residue. D genes are given only for firm matches. The size field is filled for only some rows; it gives once, few, many or a size class.

.	TRBV5-4	.	TRBJ2-3	CASSLERWDTQYF	TGTGCCAGCAGCTTGGAGCGGTGGGATACGCAGTATTTT
.	TRBV19	.	TRBJ2-3	CASRKTQRDTQYF	TGTGCCAGTAGGAAGACCCAGAGGGATACGCAGTATTTT
TRBD1	TRBV29-1	once	TRBJ2-7	CSVMTGQSYEQYF	TGCAGCGTTATGACAGGGCAGTCCTACGAGCAGTACTTC
TRBD1	TRBV14	.	TRBJ1-4	CASSAGQGMGEKLFF	TGTGCCAGCAGCGCGGGACAGGGTATGGGTGAAAAACTGTTTTTT
TRBD2	TRBV11-2	.	TRBJ2-3	CASSPRTRGTDTQYF	TGTGCCAGCAGCCCTCGGACTAGAGGCACAGATACGCAGTATTTT
.	TRBV7-6	.	TRBJ1-1	CASSLAGMNTEAFF	TGTGCCAGCAGCTTAGCGGGCATGAACACTGAAGCTTTCTTT
.	TRBV6-5	.	TRBJ1-2	CASSYGLYGYTF	TGTGCCAGCAGTTACGGGCTCTATGGCTACACCTTC
TRBD2	TRBV30	.	TRBJ2-7	CAWSDAGVSFYEQYF	TGTGCCTGGAGTGATGCGGGGGTCAGTTTCTACGAGCAGTACTTC
.	TRBV9	.	TRBJ2-5	CASSVAPGETQYF	TGTGCCAGCAGCGTAGCCCCGGGGGAGACCCAGTACTTC
.	TRBV7-2	.	TRBJ2-6	CASSQGSGNPSGANVLTF	TGTGCCAGCAGCCAAGGGTCAGGGAATCCCTCTGGGGCCAACGTCCTGACTTTC
.	TRBV6-1	many	TRBJ2-3	CASSEAKGSTDTQYF	TGTGCCAGCAGTGAAGCGAAGGGGAGCACAGATACGCAGTATTTT
.	TRBV6-1	.	TRBJ1-5	CASSDLEPWEPQHF	TGTGCCAGCAGTGATTTGGAGCCCTGGGAGCCCCAGCATTTT
TRBD1	TRBV19	.	TRBJ1-5	CASAPGTGVSNQPQHF	TGTGCCAGTGCACCCGGGACAGGGGTGAGCAATCAGCCCCAGCATTTT
.	TRBV18	.	TRBJ1-5	CASSPVPTVSSNQPQHF	TGTGCCAGCTCACCTGTTCCGACAGTCTCAAGCAATCAGCCCCAGCATTTT
TRBD1	TRBV18	.	TRBJ2-2	CASSPRDRGTTGELFF	TGTGCCAGCTCACCTAGGGACAGGGGGACCACCGGGGAGCTGTTTTTT
.	TRBV6-5	.	TRBJ1-2	CASSFEGNGYTF	TGTGCCAGCAGTTTTGAGGGTAATGGCTACACCTTC
TRBD1	TRBV5-5	.	TRBJ2-5	CASSRQGLWAQYF	TGTGCCAGCAGCCGACAGGGGCTATGGGCCCAGTACTTC
.	TRBV7-9	.	TRBJ2-1	CASSLAASATYNEQFF	TGTGCCAGCAGCTTAGCGGCTAGCGCGACCTACAATGAGCAGTTCTTC
TRBD2	TRBV11-2	.	TRBJ2-7	CASARAGGYEQYF	TGTGCCAGCGCCAGAGCGGGGGGGTACGAGCAGTACTTC
.	TRBV19	.	TRBJ1-4	CASSILNEKLFF	TGTGCCAGTAGTATCCTTAATGAAAAACTGTTTTTT
.	TRBV4-1	.	TRBJ1-1	CASSQARAPGGTEAFF	TGCGCCAGCAGCCAAGCACGGGCACCCGGGGGGACTGAAGCTTTCTTT
.	TRBV10-3	.	TRBJ1-2	CAISELDSNYGYTF	TGTGCCATCAGTGAGTTGGACAGTAACTATGGCTACACCTTC
.	TRBV5-1	.	TRBJ2-5	CASSLGTGGKTQYF	TGCGCCAGCAGCTTGGGAACTGGCGGGAAGACCCAGTACTTC
TRBD1	TRBV12-3/TRBV12-4	once	TRBJ2-6	CASSRYRGDVLTF	TGTGCCAGCAGTCGTTACAGGGGAGACGTCCTGACTTTC
.	TRBV23-1	.	TRBJ2-1	CASSQGRPYNEQFF	TGCGCCAGCAGTCAAGGCAGGCCCTACAATGAGCAGTTCTTC
TRBD1	TRBV6-5	.	TRBJ1-1	CASSYLRAGGTEAFF	TGTGCCAGCAGTTACCTCAGGGCAGGGGGTACTGAAGCTTTCTTT
.	TRBV6-6	.	TRBJ2-7	CASRDRSSYEQYF	TGTGCCAGCAGAGACAGGAGCTCCTACGAGCAGTACTTC
TRBD1	TRBV7-8	few	TRBJ1-3	CASSLVYSRQGPLNTIYF	TGTGCCAGCAGCTTAGTATATTCACGACAGGGGCCCCTTAACACCATATATTTT
.	TRBV29-1	.	TRBJ1-1	CSANSLTKPTEAFF	TGCAGCGCTAACAGTCTTACGAAGCCCACTGAAGCTTTCTTT
.	TRBV28	few	TRBJ1-3	CASSPLNSGNTIYF	TGTGCCAGCAGTCCACTTAACTCTGGAAACACCATATATTTT
TRBD1	TRBV19	.	TRBJ1-6	CASREQGAMNSPLHF	TGTGCCAGTAGGGAACAGGGGGCAATGAATTCACCCCTCCACTTT
.	TRBV3-1/TRBV3-2	.	TRBJ1-4	CASSQSDGKLFF	TGTGCCAGCAGCCAATCAGACGGGAAACTGTTTTTT
TRBD1	TRBV19	once	TRBJ1-2	CASSIRGPYGYTF	TGTGCCAGTAGTATCAGGGGGCCCTATGGCTACACCTTC
.	TRBV11-2	.	TRBJ2-7	CASSFRVAYEQYF	TGTGCCAGCAGCTTCCGGGTGGCCTACGAGCAGTACTTC
TRBD1	TRBV6-5	.	TRBJ2-2	CASNRQGPNTGELFF	TGTGCCAGCAACCGACAGGGACCAAACACCGGGGAGCTGTTTTTT
TRBD1	TRBV19	.	TRBJ2-2	CASSTGQGADGELFF	TGTGCCAGTAGTACCGGACAGGGGGCGGACGGGGAGCTGTTTTTT
TRBD1	TRBV2	.	TRBJ2-7	CASPGTETSYEQYF	TGTGCCAGCCCCGGGACAGAGACTTCCTACGAGCAGTACTTC
.	TRBV2	.	TRBJ1-6	CASSRRRRGAGENSPLHF	TGTGCCAGCAGTCGCCGACGCAGGGGCGCGGGGGAGAATTCACCCCTCCACTTT
.	TRBV30	.	TRBJ1-5	CAWSVTGWYQPQHF	TGTGCCTGGAGTGTAACAGGGTGGTATCAGCCCCAGCATTTT
.	TRBV12-5	few	TRBJ1-5	CASGLVGVIQPQHF	TGTGCTAGTGGTTTGGTAGGGGTCATCCAGCCCCAGCATTTT
TRBD1	TRBV11-2	once	TRBJ1-1	CASSSYRGRVDALNTEAFF	TGTGCCAGCAGCTCGTACAGGGGCCGGGTTGACGCCCTTAACACTGAAGCTTTCTTT
.	TRBV11-2	.	TRBJ1-2	CASSPRVYGYTF	TGTGCCAGCAGCCCCAGGGTCTATGGCTACACCTTC
.	TRBV5-5	.	TRBJ2-1	CASSLGEGALYNEQFF	TGTGCCAGCAGCTTGGGAGAAGGGGCACTTTACAATGAGCAGTTCTTC
.	TRBV4-3	few	TRBJ2-1	CASSSGGASYNEQFF	TGCGCCAGCAGTTCGGGGGGCGCCTCCTACAATGAGCAGTTCTTC
.	TRBV6-5	.	TRBJ1-2	CASTPRAGEGYTF	TGTGCCAGCACCCCGAGGGCAGGAGAAGGCTACACCTTC
.	TRBV7-2	.	TRBJ1-2	CASSFQGGIGTNYGYTF	TGTGCCAGCAGCTTTCAGGGTGGAATCGGCACTAACTATGGCTACACCTTC
.	TRBV14	.	TRBJ1-1	CASSQGHNTEAFF	TGTGCCAGCAGCCAAGGACATAACACTGAAGCTTTCTTT
.	TRBV6-5	.	TRBJ1-2	CASRVRKGQGIGYTF	TGTGCCAGCAGAGTTAGGAAAGGGCAGGGGATCGGCTACACCTTC
TRBD1	TRBV24-1	.	TRBJ2-2	CATSDNRDRGHTGELFF	TGTGCCACCAGTGATAACCGGGACAGGGGCCATACCGGGGAGCTGTTTTTT
TRBD1	TRBV7-6	many	TRBJ1-2	CASSLAGQGNYGYTF	TGTGCCAGCAGCTTAGCGGGACAGGGGAACTATGGCTACACCTTC